The 9 T cell receptor beta chains below come from one sample, sequenced in a study of T-cell memory formation after mild COVID-19. One entry per CDR3 protein results from TCRdb running MiXCR on the 5' RACE reads. The sample has roughly 560,000 distinct CDR3 sequences, about 20% seen once. The sequenced material came from PBMCs or a T cell subset sorted from them (not recorded which). The receptors shown here come from an adult woman who had mild COVID-19 (a few samples of this study predate the infection). Cell type and time point are not known.

This clonotype was seen a handful of times. V and J are TRBV10-3 and TRBJ1-6; 9 bases line up with TRBD1. The CDR3 runs 14 residues. Trimming cost V 2 bases and J 8 bases; bases outside gene matches: 1. CDR1 is ENHRY, CDR2 SYGVKD, per germline. CDR3 coding DNA: TGTGCCATCAGTGAGCGACAGGGGGATTCACCCCTCCACTTT. Its translation is CAISERQGDSPLHF.

V and J are TRBV6-4 and TRBJ2-1, with 9 bases identical to TRBD1. Unmatched junction bases numbered 6, after V lost 8 bases and J lost 7 bases. CDR1 MRHNA and CDR2 SNTAGT come from the germline V gene. The CDR3 covers 13 residues. The CDR3: CASGTGPRNEQFF. As DNA, the CDR3 is TGTGCCAGCGGGACAGGGCCCCGGAATGAGCAGTTCTTC.

This clonotype was recorded a few times. The V gene is TRBV7-3, the J gene TRBJ1-1, with unresolved D. Trimming pared 6 bases from V and 5 bases from J, leaving 16 bases between. The CDR3 sequence is 14 residues long. Germline V lookup: CDR1 SGHTA, CDR2 FQGTGA. Here the CDR3 reads CASSPQGFGTEAFF. CDR3 sequence (DNA): TGTGCCAGCAGTCCCCAAGGGTTTGGGACTGAAGCTTTCTTT.

This clonotype came up a few times. V is TRBV9 and J is TRBJ2-7; 9 bases match TRBD2. Per the germline V gene, CDR1 is SGDLS and CDR2 is YYNGEE. The CDR3 loop spans 15 amino acids. Germline trimming cut 3 bases from V and 0 bases from J; bases unmatched to any gene: 4. CDR3 loop: CASSATSGNSYEQYF. For the CDR3, the DNA is TGTGCCAGCAGCGCGACTAGCGGAAACTCCTACGAGCAGTACTTC.

This chain connects TRBV5-8 to TRBJ1-2; D unclear. The V end was cut by 2 bases, the J end by 3 bases, with 11 bases between. This CDR3 is built from 14 residues. The germline V gene encodes CDR1 SGHTS and CDR2 YDEGEE. The CDR3 coding sequence is TGTGCCAGCAGCTTCGGCGGAAAACACTATGGCTACACCTTC. Translation: CASSFGGKHYGYTF.

This clonotype was recorded many times. The DNA of the CDR3 is TGTGCCAGCAGCCCCTCAAGGGTGGTACCCTACAATGAGCAGTTCTTC. Its translation: CASSPSRVVPYNEQFF. The chain joins TRBV7-8 to TRBJ2-1; no clear D gene. The CDR3 runs 16 residues. The germline V and J ends were trimmed by 5 bases and 2 bases, with 16 bases remaining between them. From germline, CDR1 is SGHVS and CDR2 FQNEAQ.

V usage is TRBV5-1 and J usage is TRBJ2-7; no firm D call. The V gene lost 1 base and the J gene lost 0 bases, with 11 bases spanning the gap. This CDR3 has 15 amino acids. Germline V gives CDR1 SGHRS, CDR2 YFSETQ. This chain's CDR3 is CASSLYLDFSYEQYF. The CDR3 nucleotides read TGCGCCAGCAGCTTGTATCTAGATTTCTCCTACGAGCAGTACTTC.

Many counts were recorded for this clonotype. V usage is TRBV4-2 and J usage is TRBJ1-5; D possibly corresponds to TRBD1 (6 bases). V was pared by 1 base and J by 1 base, with 8 bases between. The germline V gene has CDR1 LGHNA and CDR2 YNFKEQ. The CDR3 has 15 amino acids. CDR3 sequence reads: CASSQVGGSNQPQHF. The CDR3 nucleotides read TGTGCCAGCAGCCAAGTAGGGGGGAGCAATCAGCCCCAGCATTTT.

This clonotype showed up just a few times. V is TRBV10-3 and J is TRBJ2-3, with D perhaps TRBD1 (5 bases). V lost 6 bases, J lost 1 base, and 5 bases lay in between. The CDR3 is 12 residues long. Germline V gene data show CDR1 as ENHRY and CDR2 as SYGVKD. CDR3 in amino acids: CAIRGGTDTQYF. The CDR3 DNA reads as TGTGCCATCAGAGGGGGCACAGATACGCAGTATTTT.